This TCR beta chain is from a study of blood T cell repertoires in COVID-19. Study details: The origin of the acute and convalescent COVID-19 samples was the United States, Italy and Spain.

This CDR3 comprises 13 residues. Germline V gene data show CDR1 as SGHVS and CDR2 as FQNEAQ. Trimming at V came to 5 bases and at J to 1 base, leaving 2 bases not matched to a gene. Participants were aged about 18 to 95 years, lived in under 30 US areas, and enrolled virtually. Symptom resolution, clearance, or two negative PCRs marked the recovered donors of Cohort 3. TCRdb's table, derived via immunoSEQ multiplex PCR, lists solely in-frame clones and lacks some. The table records 150,000 to 200,000 clones, around 80% of them present only once. V gene TRBV7-8 combines with J gene TRBJ2-7, with 7 bases fitting TRBD1. The TCR originated in a man aged 45 to 65 who had recovered from COVID-19. The sequencing sample was made of PBMCs or T cells enriched from blood (not recorded which). CDR3 region: CASSDRVSYEQYF. The CDR3 DNA is TGTGCCAGCAGCGACAGGGTTTCCTACGAGCAGTACTTC.